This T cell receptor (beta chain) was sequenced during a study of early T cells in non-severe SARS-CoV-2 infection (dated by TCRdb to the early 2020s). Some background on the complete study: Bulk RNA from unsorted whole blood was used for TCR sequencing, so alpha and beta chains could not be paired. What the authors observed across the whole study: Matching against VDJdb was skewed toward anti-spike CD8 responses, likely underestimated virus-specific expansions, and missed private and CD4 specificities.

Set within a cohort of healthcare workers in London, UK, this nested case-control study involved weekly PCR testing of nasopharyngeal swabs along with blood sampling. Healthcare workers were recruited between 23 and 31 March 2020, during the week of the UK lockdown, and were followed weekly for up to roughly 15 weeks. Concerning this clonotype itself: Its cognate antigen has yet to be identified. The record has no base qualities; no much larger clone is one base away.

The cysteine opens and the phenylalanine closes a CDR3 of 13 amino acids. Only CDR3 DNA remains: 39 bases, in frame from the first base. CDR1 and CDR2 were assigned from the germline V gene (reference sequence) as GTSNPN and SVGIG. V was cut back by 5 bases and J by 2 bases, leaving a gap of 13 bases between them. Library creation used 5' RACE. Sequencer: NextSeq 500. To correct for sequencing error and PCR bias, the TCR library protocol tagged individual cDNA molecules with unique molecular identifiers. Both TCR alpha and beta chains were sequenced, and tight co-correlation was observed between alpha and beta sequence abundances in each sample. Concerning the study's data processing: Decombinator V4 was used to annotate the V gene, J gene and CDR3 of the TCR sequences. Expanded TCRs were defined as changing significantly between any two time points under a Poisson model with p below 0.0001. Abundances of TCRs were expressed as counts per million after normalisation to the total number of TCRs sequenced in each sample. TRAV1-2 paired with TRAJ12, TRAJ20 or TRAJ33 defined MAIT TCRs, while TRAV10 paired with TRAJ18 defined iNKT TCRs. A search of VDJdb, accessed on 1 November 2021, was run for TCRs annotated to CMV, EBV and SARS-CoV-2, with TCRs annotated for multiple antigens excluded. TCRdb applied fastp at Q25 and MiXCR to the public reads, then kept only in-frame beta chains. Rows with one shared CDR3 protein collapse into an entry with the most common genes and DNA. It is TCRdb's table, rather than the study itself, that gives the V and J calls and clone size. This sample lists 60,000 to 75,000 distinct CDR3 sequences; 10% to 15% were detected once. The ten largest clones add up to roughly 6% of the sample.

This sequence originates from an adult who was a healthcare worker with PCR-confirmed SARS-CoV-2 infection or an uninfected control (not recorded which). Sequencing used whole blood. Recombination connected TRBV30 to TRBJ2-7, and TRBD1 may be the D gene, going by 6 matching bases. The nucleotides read TGTGCCTGGGCCGGACAGTTACCCTACGAGCAGTACTTC. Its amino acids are CAWAGQLPYEQYF.